This T cell receptor beta chain was captured by sequencing in a study of T cell repertoires in cytomegalovirus infection. Turning to the study itself: Matching HLA type and CMV infection were both indicated by public TCR beta signatures.

Overall study findings and caveats: The ex vivo response showed dominance by HLA-C-restricted CMV-specific TCR beta clonotypes. Cumulative public TCR beta family frequency identified carriers of CMV plus the relevant HLA.

This clonotype has just a few counts. Its antigen is unidentified. Using its own MiXCR run on the reads, TCRdb lists one record per CDR3 protein. The sample shows 40,000 to 60,000 distinct CDR3 sequences, about 20% of them seen only once. The germline CDR1 and CDR2 sequences are SEHNR and FQNEAQ (reference sequence). J was trimmed by 0 bases and V by 3 bases; bases with no gene match: 5. This CDR3 has 15 residues. This clonotype was sampled from a human donor in good health (CMV status not recorded). Some clones in this sample may be carry-over from other donors' samples. The gene calls are TRBV7-9 and TRBJ2-7; 7 positions agree with TRBD1. The sequences come from CD8+ T cells from cultured PBMCs, collected from culture after CMV antigen stimulation. CDR3 in DNA: TGTGCCAGCAGCTTCGACAGGGCGAGCTCCTACGAGCAGTACTTC. Translating it yields CASSFDRASSYEQYF.